The clone carrying this T cell receptor (beta chain) was detected many times. The target antigen is unknown. The data are from a study of CD8 T cells in ankylosing spondylitis. General study results and limits: Matched ankylosing spondylitis synovial fluid reportedly contained a significantly enriched population of disease-linked clones. Clones linked to the disease showed a CD8+ phenotype. They occurred at relatively low frequencies in peripheral blood.

TCRdb re-analysed the 5' RACE reads in MiXCR, keeping a single row per CDR3 protein. The sample lists approximately 150,000 distinct CDR3 sequences, 30% to 35% seen once, with 6% in the top ten. Germline-derived CDR1 and CDR2 are LGHDT and YNNKEL (reference sequence). Trimming pared 4 bases from V and 10 bases from J, leaving 19 bases between. The CDR3 is made up of 14 amino acids. The clonotype was recovered from a male donor with ankylosing spondylitis. The V and J genes are TRBV3-1 and TRBJ1-1; tentatively, D is TRBD1 (5 bases). The specimen sequenced was synovial fluid, either unsorted or a sorted T cell fraction (not recorded which). For the CDR3, the DNA is TGTGCCAGCAGCCCCCGCGCAGGGCCGCTAGGAGCTTTCTTT. This encodes CASSPRAGPLGAFF.